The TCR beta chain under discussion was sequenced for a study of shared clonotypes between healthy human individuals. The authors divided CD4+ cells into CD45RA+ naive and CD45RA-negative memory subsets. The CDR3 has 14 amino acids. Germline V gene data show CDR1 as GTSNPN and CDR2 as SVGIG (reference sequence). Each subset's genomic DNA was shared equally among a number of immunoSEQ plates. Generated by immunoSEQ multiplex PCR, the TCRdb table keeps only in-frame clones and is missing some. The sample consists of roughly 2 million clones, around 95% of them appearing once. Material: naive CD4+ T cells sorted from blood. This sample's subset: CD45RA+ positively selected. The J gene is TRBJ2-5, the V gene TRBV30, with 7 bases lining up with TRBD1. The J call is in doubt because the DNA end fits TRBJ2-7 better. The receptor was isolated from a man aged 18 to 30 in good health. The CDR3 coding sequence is TGTGCCTGGTCCCTAGGGGGCTCTCGATACGAGCAGTACTTC. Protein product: CAWSLGGSRYEQYF.